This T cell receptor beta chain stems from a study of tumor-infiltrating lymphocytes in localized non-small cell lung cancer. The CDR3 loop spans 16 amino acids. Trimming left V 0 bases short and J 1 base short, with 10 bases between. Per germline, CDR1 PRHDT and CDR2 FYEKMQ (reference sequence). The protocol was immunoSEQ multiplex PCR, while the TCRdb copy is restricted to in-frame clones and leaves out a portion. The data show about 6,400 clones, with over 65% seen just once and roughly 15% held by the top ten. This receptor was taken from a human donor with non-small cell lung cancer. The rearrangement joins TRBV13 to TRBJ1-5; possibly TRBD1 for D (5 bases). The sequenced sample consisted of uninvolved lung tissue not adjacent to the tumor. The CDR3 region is CASSLGGGRSNQPQHF. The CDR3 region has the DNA TGTGCCAGCAGCTTAGGCGGGGGAAGGAGCAATCAGCCCCAGCATTTT.